This record concerns one T cell receptor (beta chain) sequence. Attached unique molecular identifiers marked individual cDNA molecules. Each CDR3 protein is one row after TCRdb ran MiXCR on the 5' RACE reads. The sample records 65,000 to 85,000 distinct CDR3 sequences, 9.5% to 15% being singletons. Germline V lookup: CDR1 SGHNT, CDR2 YENEEA. The CDR3 extends over 12 amino acids. Deletions cut 4 bases from V and 1 base from J, with 4 bases between. The sample originates from a study of early T cells in non-severe SARS-CoV-2 infection. This rearrangement joins TRBV11-3 to TRBJ1-1; D unclear. The receptor was isolated from an adult who was a healthcare worker with PCR-confirmed SARS-CoV-2 infection or an uninfected control (not recorded which). Material: whole blood. The CDR3, as DNA: TGTGCCAGCAGCTCGCAGAACACTGAAGCTTTCTTT. Protein product: CASSSQNTEAFF.